This entry describes one T cell receptor (beta chain). This sample was included in a study of CD8 T cells in Susac syndrome. Turning to the study itself: Patients with Susac syndrome were, at the time of blood collection, therapy-naive, maintained on corticosteroids, or maintained on intravenous immunoglobulin alone.

cDNA came from around 0.5 to 1 ug RNA primed by random hexamers. TCRdb recomputed calls from the immunoSEQ multiplex PCR reads with MiXCR, one row per CDR3 protein. The sample has about 83,000 distinct CDR3 sequences, about 96% seen once. This CDR3 has 16 residues. With V trimmed by 1 base and J by 2 bases, 4 bases remained unmatched. CDR1 and CDR2 (germline): DFQATT, SNEGSKA (reference sequence). The clonotype originates from a human donor with Susac syndrome. Sequencing was done on a sample of CD8+ T cells from PBMCs. The chain uses TRBV20-1 and TRBJ2-2, with TRBD2 matching 10 bases. The CDR3 loop is CSARGSSGGNTGELFF. The CDR3 coding sequence is TGCAGTGCTAGAGGTTCTAGCGGGGGAAACACCGGGGAGCTGTTTTTT.